The table lists the clone carrying this T cell receptor beta chain with a few counts. This entry comes from a study of blood T cell repertoires in COVID-19. At the level of the study: Sources were T cells, B-cell-depleted T cells, or PBMCs; the material itself was cDNA or gDNA.

J gave up 4 bases and V 6 bases, and 13 bases lay outside the gene matches. CDR3 length equals 16 residues. Germline-derived CDR1 and CDR2 are MDHEN and SYDVKM. Authors' analysis steps: Reference gene primers were amplified, and this amplification served to estimate nucleated cell counts. The protocol was immunoSEQ multiplex PCR, while the TCRdb copy is restricted to in-frame clones and leaves out a portion. V and J calls and clone size are those listed in that table; D and trimming were worked out from the DNA. This sample carries some 240,000 clones, 80% to 95% of them seen once, and the ten largest clones take 0.82%.

This receptor was taken from a man aged 55 to 70 with COVID-19, enrolled during active disease. Sequenced input: peripheral blood. The chain links TRBV28 to TRBJ1-1, with 8 bases aligning to TRBD1. In DNA, the CDR3 is TGTGCCAGCAGATATTTCCTTGGACAGGGTGCCACTGAAGCTTTCTTT. It is translated as CASRYFLGQGATEAFF.